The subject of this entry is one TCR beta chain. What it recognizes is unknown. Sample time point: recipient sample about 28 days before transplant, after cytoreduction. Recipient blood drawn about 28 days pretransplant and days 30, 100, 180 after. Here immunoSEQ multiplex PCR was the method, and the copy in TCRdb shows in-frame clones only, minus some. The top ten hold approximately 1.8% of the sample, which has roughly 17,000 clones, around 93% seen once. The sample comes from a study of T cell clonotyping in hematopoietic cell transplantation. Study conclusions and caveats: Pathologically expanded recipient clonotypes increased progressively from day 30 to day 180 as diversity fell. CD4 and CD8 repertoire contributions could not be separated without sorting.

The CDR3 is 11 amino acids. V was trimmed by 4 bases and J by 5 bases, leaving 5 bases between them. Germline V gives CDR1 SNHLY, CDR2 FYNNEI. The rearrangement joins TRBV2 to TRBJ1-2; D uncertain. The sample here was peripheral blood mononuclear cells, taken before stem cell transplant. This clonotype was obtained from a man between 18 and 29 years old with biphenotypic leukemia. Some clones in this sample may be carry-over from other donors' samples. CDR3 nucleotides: TGTGCCAGCAGTGCTTTTTATGGCTACACCTTC. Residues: CASSAFYGYTF. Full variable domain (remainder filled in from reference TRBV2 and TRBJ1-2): EPEVTQTPSHQVTQMGQEVILRCVPISNHLYFYWYRQILGQKVEFLVSFYNNEISEKSEIFDDQFSVERPDGSNFTLKIRSTKLEDSAMYFCASSAFYGYTFGSGTRLTVV.